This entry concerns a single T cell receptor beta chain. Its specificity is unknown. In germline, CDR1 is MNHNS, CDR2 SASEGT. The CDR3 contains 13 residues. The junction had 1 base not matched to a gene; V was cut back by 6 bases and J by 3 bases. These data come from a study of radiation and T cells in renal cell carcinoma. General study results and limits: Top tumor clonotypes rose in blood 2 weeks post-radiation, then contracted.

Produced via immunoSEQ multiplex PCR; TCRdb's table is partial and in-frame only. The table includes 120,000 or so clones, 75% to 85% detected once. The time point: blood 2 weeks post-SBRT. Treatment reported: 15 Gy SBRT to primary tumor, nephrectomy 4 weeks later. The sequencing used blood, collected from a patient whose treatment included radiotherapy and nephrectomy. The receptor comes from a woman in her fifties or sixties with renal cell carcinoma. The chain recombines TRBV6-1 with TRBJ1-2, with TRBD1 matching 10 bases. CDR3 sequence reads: CASRTGGDYGYTF. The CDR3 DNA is TGTGCCAGCAGGACAGGGGGCGACTATGGCTACACCTTC.